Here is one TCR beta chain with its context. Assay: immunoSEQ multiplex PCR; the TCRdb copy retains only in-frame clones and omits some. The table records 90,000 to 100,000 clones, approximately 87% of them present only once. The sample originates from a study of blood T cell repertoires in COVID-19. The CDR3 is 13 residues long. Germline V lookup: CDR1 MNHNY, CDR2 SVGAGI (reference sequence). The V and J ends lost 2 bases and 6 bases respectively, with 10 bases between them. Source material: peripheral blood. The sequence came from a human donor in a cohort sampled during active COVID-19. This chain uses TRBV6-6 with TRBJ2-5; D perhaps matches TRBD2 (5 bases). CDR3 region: CASSYGEMKTQYF. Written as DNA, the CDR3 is TGTGCCAGCAGTTACGGGGAGATGAAGACCCAGTACTTC.